The 26 T cell receptor beta chains below were found in one sample sequenced in a study of cytomegalovirus exposure and HLA in healthy donors. Primers for the PCR totalled 60 Vbeta and 13 Jbeta. TCRdb's table, derived via immunoSEQ multiplex PCR, lists solely in-frame clones and lacks some. This sample has 150,000 to 200,000 clones, with around 80% found just once. The specimen sequenced was PBMCs. The receptors were gathered from a man aged 18 to 35 in good health and CMV-seronegative.

The chain carries TRBV6-5 and TRBJ1-1; 7 bases are a match to TRBD1. V shed 6 bases, J shed 5 bases, and the junction held 12 bases outside the gene matches. The CDR3 runs to 15 residues. The germline V gene encodes CDR1 MNHEY and CDR2 SVGAGI. CDR3: CASRGIGQAGTEAFF. The CDR3 DNA reads TGTGCCAGCAGAGGTATTGGACAGGCAGGGACTGAAGCTTTCTTT.

This clone has just a few counts. The same CDR3 also results from other DNA sequences found in this sample. J is TRBJ1-4 and V is TRBV18, with 9 bases that match TRBD1. Per germline, CDR1 KGHSH and CDR2 LQKENI. Trimming at V came to 4 bases and at J to 7 bases, leaving 7 bases not matched to a gene. The CDR3 is 15 amino acids. Here the CDR3 DNA reads TGTGCCAGCTCACAGGGACAGGGTGAGGCTGAAAAACTGTTTTTT. Translated: CASSQGQGEAEKLFF.

This clone was seen a few times. This sequence joins TRBV7-9 and TRBJ1-2; 10 nucleotides match TRBD1. The CDR3 covers 14 residues. Germline trimming cut 11 bases from V and 6 bases from J; bases unmatched to any gene: 12. Germline-derived CDR1 and CDR2 are SEHNR and FQNEAQ (reference sequence). The CDR3 loop reads CAAAHRGTGDGYTF. CDR3 nucleotide sequence: TGTGCCGCCGCCCACCGGGGGACAGGGGATGGCTACACCTTC.

CDR3 residues: CASSSDRGRNSPLHF. The CDR3 DNA reads as TGCGCCAGCAGCTCCGACAGGGGTCGGAATTCACCCCTCCACTTT. The chain links TRBV5-1 to TRBJ1-6; 8 positions match TRBD1. The germline V gene encodes CDR1 SGHRS and CDR2 YFSETQ. V shed 3 bases and J 7 bases; nucleotides not matched to a gene: 6. There are 15 residues in the CDR3.

This chain uses TRBV9 with TRBJ1-3; TRBD1 matches 8 bases. Germline V gene lookup returns CDR1 SGDLS and CDR2 YYNGEE. V lost 3 bases to trimming and J lost 4 bases; unmatched junction nucleotides: 15. This CDR3 comprises 18 residues. The CDR3 here is CASSDRAGDRGSGNTIYF. Written as DNA, the CDR3 is TGTGCCAGCAGCGACCGGGCGGGAGACAGGGGATCGGGAAACACCATATATTTT. The variable domain in full, completed from reference TRBV9 and TRBJ1-3, reads DSGVTQTPKHLITATGQRVTLRCSPRSGDLSVYWYQQSLDQGLQFLIQYYNGEERAKGNILERFSAQQFPDLHSELNLSSLELGDSALYFCASSDRAGDRGSGNTIYFGEGSWLTVV.

This chain links TRBV7-3 with TRBJ2-7; weak D call: TRBD1 (6 bases). The V gene lost 1 base and the J gene lost 3 bases, with 7 bases spanning the gap. The CDR3 has 13 amino acids. Germline-derived CDR1 and CDR2 are SGHTA and FQGTGA. The CDR3 region is CASSLIGGYEQYF. CDR3 nucleotides: TGTGCCAGCAGCTTAATAGGGGGCTACGAGCAGTACTTC.

The V call is TRBV6-5, the J call TRBJ2-7; the D gene is possibly TRBD1 (6 bases). Per the germline V gene, CDR1 is MNHEY and CDR2 is SVGAGI. The CDR3 has 15 residues. Between the trimmed V and J ends, which lost 2 bases and 0 bases, there was a span of 11 bases. The CDR3 region is CASSYGTRGSYEQYF. The DNA of the CDR3 is TGTGCCAGCAGTTACGGGACCAGGGGCTCCTACGAGCAGTACTTC.

V is TRBV7-2 and J is TRBJ2-2; D possibly corresponds to TRBD1 (5 bases). Trimming left V 6 bases short and J 0 bases short, with 11 bases between. In germline, CDR1 is SGHTA, CDR2 FQGNSA. CDR3 size: 15 residues. The DNA of the CDR3 is TGTGCCAGCAGGATGGGGCTATCGAACACCGGGGAGCTGTTTTTT. Translating gives CASRMGLSNTGELFF.

The chain employs TRBV7-9 and TRBJ2-6; D is possibly TRBD1 (5 bases). The V gene lost 2 bases and the J gene lost 0 bases, with 14 bases spanning the gap. Germline V gene data show CDR1 as SEHNR and CDR2 as FQNEAQ (reference sequence). The CDR3 runs to 18 residues. This chain's CDR3 is CASSLSPGLSSGANVLTF. The CDR3 DNA follows: TGTGCCAGCAGCTTATCTCCAGGGTTGAGCTCTGGGGCCAACGTCCTGACTTTC. Complete variable domain (other parts from reference TRBV7-9 and TRBJ2-6): DTGVSQNPRHKITKRGQNVTFRCDPISEHNRLYWYRQTLGQGPEFLTYFQNEAQLEKSRLLSDRFSAERPKGSFSTLEIQRTEQGDSAMYLCASSLSPGLSSGANVLTFGAGSRLTVL.

The V gene is TRBV19, the J gene TRBJ2-1; TRBD1 agrees at 7 bases. Germline trimming cut 4 bases from V and 4 bases from J; bases unmatched to any gene: 4. Looked up from germline, CDR1 is LNHDA and CDR2 is SQIVND (reference sequence). The CDR3 sequence is 14 residues long. The CDR3 sequence: CASSTPTGYNEQFF. The CDR3 nucleotides are TGTGCCAGTAGTACGCCGACAGGGTACAATGAGCAGTTCTTC.

The gene calls are TRBV5-5 and TRBJ2-7; D may be TRBD1 (5 bases). The V end was cut by 4 bases, the J end by 2 bases, with 10 bases between. In germline, CDR1 is SGHKS, CDR2 YYEKEE (reference sequence). The CDR3 is 13 amino acids. CDR3 in amino acids: CASSPDSPYEQYF. The CDR3 DNA is TGTGCCAGCAGCCCAGACAGCCCCTACGAGCAGTACTTC.

The gene calls are TRBV29-1 and TRBJ2-3, with D maybe TRBD2 (6 bases). The CDR3 is 13 amino acids. The ends were cut back, 3 bases at V and 5 bases at J, with 12 bases in the middle. CDR1 is SQVTM and CDR2 is ANQGSEA in the germline V gene. The chain's CDR3 is CSVERGLGDTQYF. For the CDR3, the DNA is TGCAGCGTTGAGCGGGGTTTAGGAGATACGCAGTATTTT.

The rearrangement links TRBV4-3 to TRBJ1-4, with a weak D call TRBD1 (6 bases). V shed 0 bases and J shed 7 bases, with 9 bases lying between them. CDR3 length equals 14 residues. Germline CDR1 LGHNA, CDR2 YSLEER. CDR3 amino acids: CASSQDRGGEKLFF. The CDR3, as DNA: TGCGCCAGCAGCCAAGACAGGGGTGGTGAAAAACTGTTTTTT.

The chain is built from TRBV7-2 and TRBJ2-2; tentative D call: TRBD1 (6 bases). The germline V gene encodes CDR1 SGHTA and CDR2 FQGNSA. V was trimmed by 5 bases and J by 1 base, leaving 8 bases between them. This CDR3 spans 14 amino acids. CDR3 bases: TGTGCCAGCAGCCCGGGACAGAACACCGGGGAGCTGTTTTTT. As protein: CASSPGQNTGELFF.

The chain uses TRBV29-1 and TRBJ1-6; D not certain. Germline values: CDR1 SQVTM, CDR2 ANQGSEA. This CDR3 is 12 amino acids long. The V end lost 7 bases, the J end lost 15 bases, and 19 bases lay between the germline ends. The CDR3 sequence: CSAGVGIGNLHF. In DNA, the CDR3 is TGCAGCGCGGGAGTGGGAATAGGTAACCTCCACTTT.

This chain connects TRBV5-4 to TRBJ1-4; D not resolved. V shed 4 bases and J shed 0 bases, with 10 bases lying between them. CDR1 is SGHNT and CDR2 is YYREEE in the germline V gene (reference sequence). This CDR3 region has 15 residues. The CDR3: CASSITPATNEKLFF. The CDR3 nucleotides read TGTGCCAGCAGCATAACGCCAGCAACTAATGAAAAACTGTTTTTT.

This chain joins TRBV7-2 and TRBJ1-3; the D gene is possibly TRBD1 (5 bases). V was shortened by 5 bases and J by 0 bases, with 11 bases between the two germline ends. Germline CDR1 reads SGHTA; CDR2 reads FQGNSA. The CDR3 length is 15 residues. The CDR3 coding sequence is TGTGCCAGCAGCCCGTGGACAAGCTCTGGAAACACCATATATTTT. Translating it yields CASSPWTSSGNTIYF.

DNA for the CDR3: TGTGCCACCAGCAGAGTACTAGCGGGGTCCTACGAGCAGTACTTC. Its protein product is CATSRVLAGSYEQYF. The gene calls are TRBV15 and TRBJ2-7; 10 bases are a match to TRBD2. V lost 1 base to trimming and J lost 1 base; unmatched junction nucleotides: 1. This CDR3 is 15 amino acids long. The germline gives CDR1 LNHNV, CDR2 YYDKDF (reference sequence).

V and J are TRBV25-1 and TRBJ2-3; 7 bases agree with TRBD1. Unmatched junction bases numbered 7, after V lost 2 bases and J lost 2 bases. The CDR3 loop spans 16 amino acids. Looked up from germline, CDR1 is MGHDK and CDR2 is SYGVNS. CDR3 region: CASSERGTANTDTQYF. The CDR3, as DNA: TGTGCCAGCAGTGAAAGGGGGACAGCCAACACAGATACGCAGTATTTT.

The chain has TRBV27 and TRBJ2-1; 12 nucleotides line up with TRBD2. Germline-derived CDR1 and CDR2 are MNHEY and SMNVEV (reference sequence). V lost 5 bases, J lost 0 bases, and 14 bases stayed unmatched. The CDR3 contains 20 residues. The CDR3 coding sequence is TGTGCCAGCAGTGCCTATTTGGGACTAGCGGGCTATAGCTCCTACAATGAGCAGTTCTTC. Protein sequence: CASSAYLGLAGYSSYNEQFF.

The chain combines TRBV28 with TRBJ1-4, with D perhaps matching TRBD1 (5 bases). CDR1 and CDR2 (germline): MDHEN, SYDVKM. CDR3 length equals 12 residues. Trimming pared 10 bases from V and 7 bases from J, leaving 13 bases between. The CDR3: CANNRFGEKLFF. The CDR3 DNA follows: TGTGCCAACAACAGGTTTGGTGAAAAACTGTTTTTT. Full variable domain (remainder filled in from reference TRBV28 and TRBJ1-4): DVKVTQSSRYLVKRTGEKVFLECVQDMDHENMFWYRQDPGLGLRLIYFSYDVKMKEKGDIPEGYSVSREKKERFSLILESASTNQTSMYLCANNRFGEKLFFGSGTQLSVL.

V usage is TRBV11-2 and J usage is TRBJ2-2; 9 nucleotides match TRBD1. The V gene end was trimmed by 4 bases and the J gene end by 4 bases; junction bases not matched to a gene: 7. This CDR3 is 16 amino acids long. CDR1 and CDR2 (germline): SGHAT, FQNNGV. CDR3 DNA sequence: TGTGCCAGCAGCTCCAGGTTGGGACAGGGCACCGGGGAGCTGTTTTTT. Translated, it gives CASSSRLGQGTGELFF.

The genes are TRBV2 and TRBJ2-1; D uncertain. The V end was cut by 4 bases, the J end by 4 bases, with 8 bases between. The CDR3 has 13 residues. Germline loops: CDR1 SNHLY, CDR2 FYNNEI. In DNA, the CDR3 is TGTGCCAGCAGTGCAGCACTGTACAATGAGCAGTTCTTC. It codes for CASSAALYNEQFF.

This chain uses TRBV5-4 with TRBJ1-2; 9 positions match TRBD1. The CDR3 extends over 15 amino acids. V lost 1 base to trimming and J lost 5 bases; unmatched junction nucleotides: 6. Germline CDR1 and CDR2: SGHNT and YYREEE (reference sequence). CDR3 DNA: TGTGCCAGCAGCTTGAGACAGGGGGTCGGGTATGGCTACACCTTC. Translating gives CASSLRQGVGYGYTF.

This rearrangement joins TRBV5-8 to TRBJ2-6, with D unclear. V gave up 4 bases and J gave up 0 bases, with 14 bases separating them. CDR1 and CDR2 (germline): SGHTS, YDEGEE. The length of the CDR3 is 17 residues. The CDR3 reads CASSLELLSSGANVLTF. CDR3 sequence (DNA): TGTGCCAGCAGCCTCGAACTACTGAGCTCTGGGGCCAACGTCCTGACTTTC.

The chain combines TRBV7-6 with TRBJ2-7, with a possible D match to TRBD1 (6 bases). Germline values: CDR1 SGHVS, CDR2 FNYEAQ. V shed 0 bases and J shed 6 bases, with 12 bases lying between them. This CDR3 is built from 14 residues. The CDR3 loop is CASSLARGSSEQYF. In DNA, the CDR3 is TGTGCCAGCAGCTTAGCCAGGGGATCTTCCGAGCAGTACTTC.